This TCR beta chain stems from a study of human T cells and chemical hapten exposure. Study information: The patients, most of them female, presented with alopecia areata, totalis or universalis. Largely, small differences in pooled library volume made per-sample TCR yields vary.

As concerns this clonotype: Its antigen is currently unknown.

Time point meaning: pre-sensitization, week 0. The sample's treatment: therapeutic diphenylcyclopropenone sensitization with weekly scalp DPC. General study results and limits: DPC sensitization left the count of TCRs above 1 in 1000 unchanged.

J lost 2 bases, V lost 3 bases, and 4 bases had no gene match. CDR3 length equals 15 residues. Germline CDR1 LGHDT, CDR2 YNNKEL (reference sequence). The study used a library that attached unique molecular identifiers to individual cDNA molecules. In TCRdb, the RACE reads were re-called with MiXCR into one record per CDR3 protein. The sample holds approximately 90,000 distinct CDR3 sequences; about 8.5% are singletons and the top ten take just over 2.5%. This sequence originates from a man aged 40-49 years with alopecia areata. Some clones in this sample may be carry-over from other donors' samples. The J gene is TRBJ2-7, the V gene TRBV3-1, with TRBD1 matching 10 bases. This sample comprised whole blood, obtained in connection with sensitization to the hapten diphenylcyclopropenone (DPC). CDR3 amino acids: CASSQDRGKAYEQYF. The CDR3 nucleotides are TGTGCCAGCAGCCAGGACAGGGGGAAGGCCTACGAGCAGTACTTC.